This TCR beta chain was found in a study of OX40 agonist ivuxolimab in advanced cancers. Turning to the study itself: Ivuxolimab, an antibody that agonizes OX40 (CD134), was administered to the patients. Patients were treated with intravenous ivuxolimab, dosed at 0.01 to 10 mg/kg and infused every 2 weeks. Patients receiving dose escalation had hepatocellular carcinoma, melanoma, renal cell or head and neck cancer.

Germline loops: CDR1 SGHAT, CDR2 FQNNGV. Trimming cost V 5 bases and J 3 bases; bases outside gene matches: 14. The CDR3 length is 17 residues. Profiled with immunoSEQ multiplex PCR; TCRdb holds only in-frame clones, not every one. The sample yields approximately 61,000 clones, roughly nine tenths seen once. Study findings and constraints: Circulating CD4+ and CD8+ T cells showed clonal expansion by week 6 at 0.1 to 3.0 mg/kg.

On this clone: Its specificity is not known.

The sequenced sample was CD4+ or CD8+ T cells sorted from blood, obtained in a trial of the OX40 agonist ivuxolimab. The chain is built from TRBV11-2 and TRBJ2-3, with 7 bases that match TRBD2. The sequence was collected from an adult with an advanced solid tumor such as melanoma, head and neck, liver or kidney cancer. The CDR3 nucleotides read TGTGCCAGCAGCCTCGCGACTAGCCTCCTAGGGACAGATACGCAGTATTTT. This sequence encodes CASSLATSLLGTDTQYF.